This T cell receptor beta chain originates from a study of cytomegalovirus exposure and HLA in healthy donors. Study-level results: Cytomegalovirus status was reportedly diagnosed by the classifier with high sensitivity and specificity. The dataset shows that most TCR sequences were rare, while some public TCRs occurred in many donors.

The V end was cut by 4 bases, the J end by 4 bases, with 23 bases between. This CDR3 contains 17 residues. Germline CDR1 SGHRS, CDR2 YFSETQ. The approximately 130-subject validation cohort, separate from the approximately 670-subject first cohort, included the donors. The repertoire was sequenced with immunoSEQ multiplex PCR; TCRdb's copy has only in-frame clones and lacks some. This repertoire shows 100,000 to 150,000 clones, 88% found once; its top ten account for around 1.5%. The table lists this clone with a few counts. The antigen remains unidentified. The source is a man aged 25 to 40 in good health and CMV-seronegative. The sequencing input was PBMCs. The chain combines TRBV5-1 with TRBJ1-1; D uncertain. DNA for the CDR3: TGCGCCAGCAGCCGACCCCCGGGCCTAGTCGGGGTCACTGAAGCTTTCTTT. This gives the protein CASSRPPGLVGVTEAFF.